Below, 31 T cell receptor beta chains from the same sample are listed, as sequenced in a study of T cell clonotyping in hematopoietic cell transplantation. Profiled with immunoSEQ multiplex PCR; TCRdb holds only in-frame clones, not every one. Seen here are about 80,000 clones, almost 97% observed once, and the top ten hold 1.5% to 2%. Time point described: recipient sample about 28 days before transplant, after cytoreduction. The sequenced sample was peripheral blood mononuclear cells, obtained before stem cell transplant. The receptors come from a woman between 50 and 59 years old with acute myeloid leukemia. Some clones in this sample may be carry-over from other donors' samples.

The chain links TRBV28 to TRBJ1-5; 10 positions agree with TRBD1. After removal of 8 bases from V and 0 bases from J, the junction contained 7 bases not matched to a gene. Germline V gives CDR1 MDHEN, CDR2 SYDVKM. The CDR3 is made up of 16 amino acids. CDR3 sequence reads: CASWRTGGDSNQPQHF. In DNA form, the CDR3 reads TGTGCCAGCTGGCGGACAGGGGGGGATAGCAATCAGCCCCAGCATTTT.

This clone appeared once. The rearrangement uses TRBV30 and TRBJ1-6; 8 bases agree with TRBD1. Germline V gene lookup returns CDR1 GTSNPN and CDR2 SVGIG (reference sequence). The CDR3 is made up of 14 amino acids. V lost 2 bases, J lost 5 bases, and 2 bases stayed unmatched. CDR3 loop: CAWSLTGDNSPLHF. The CDR3 DNA sequence: TGTGCCTGGAGTTTGACAGGGGATAATTCACCCCTCCACTTT. Looking up the rest from reference TRBV30 and TRBJ1-6 gives the full variable domain: SQTIHQWPATLVQPVGSPLSLECTVEGTSNPNLYWYRQAAGRGLQLLFYSVGIGQISSEVPQNLSASRPQDRQFILSSKKLLLSDSGFYLCAWSLTGDNSPLHFGNGTRLTVT.

This sequence joins TRBV19 and TRBJ2-2, with D unresolved. Deletions cut 0 bases from V and 2 bases from J, with 10 bases between. The germline V gene has CDR1 LNHDA and CDR2 SQIVND (reference sequence). The CDR3 sequence is 16 residues long. The CDR3 DNA follows: TGTGCCAGTAGTATAGAGGGGTCAACTAACACCGGGGAGCTGTTTTTT. This codes for CASSIEGSTNTGELFF.

CDR3: CAIGTGGYEQYF. For the CDR3, the DNA is TGTGCCATCGGGACAGGGGGCTACGAGCAGTACTTC. This chain uses TRBV6-5 with TRBJ2-7, with 11 bases that match TRBD1. The J segment lost 3 bases and the V segment lost 10 bases, leaving 2 bases of the junction unmatched. The CDR3 covers 12 residues. Germline lookup yields CDR1 MNHEY and CDR2 SVGAGI.

The chain combines TRBV7-9 with TRBJ1-2; D possibly corresponds to TRBD1 (6 bases). Trimming took 1 base from V and 0 from J, leaving 12 bases between them. This CDR3 spans 16 amino acids. Germline CDR1 and CDR2: SEHNR and FQNEAQ (reference sequence). The CDR3 protein is CASSLGQAKTNYGYTF. CDR3 nucleotide sequence: TGTGCCAGCAGCTTAGGACAGGCGAAAACTAACTATGGCTACACCTTC.

This clone appeared once. This chain connects TRBV11-2 to TRBJ1-5; 9 bases align to TRBD1. CDR1 is SGHAT, CDR2 FQNNGV, per germline. The CDR3 runs to 12 residues. V was clipped by 5 bases and J by 14 bases; unmatched bases: 7. The CDR3 nucleotides are TGTGCCAGCAGCCTCACAGGGGGCCGGAAGCATTTT. Protein sequence: CASSLTGGRKHF.

The CDR3 DNA is TGCGCCAGCAGCCAAGGGCCTACAGGGGCAGAGACCCAGTACTTC. It specifies CASSQGPTGAETQYF. V is TRBV4-1 and J is TRBJ2-5; 7 bases are shared with TRBD1. The CDR3 length is 15 residues. In germline, CDR1 is MGHRA, CDR2 YSYEKL. V lost 1 base and J lost 4; bases outside the gene matches: 6.

The chain is built from TRBV5-6 and TRBJ2-2; 9 positions match TRBD2. Trimming at V came to 3 bases and at J to 4 bases, leaving 4 bases not matched to a gene. The CDR3 runs 15 residues. CDR1 is SGHDT and CDR2 is YYEEEE in the germline V gene. The CDR3 here is CASSYLAGSTGELFF. The CDR3, as DNA: TGTGCCAGCAGCTACCTAGCGGGAAGCACCGGGGAGCTGTTTTTT.

The chain carries TRBV14 and TRBJ2-7; D not resolved. CDR3 length: 15 amino acids. Per germline, CDR1 SGHDN and CDR2 FVKESK. The germline V and J ends were trimmed by 0 bases and 9 bases, with 18 bases remaining between them. The DNA for the CDR3 is TGTGCCAGCAGCCAAGATCCGGTCCTCACCTTAGTGCAGTACTTC. This translates into CASSQDPVLTLVQYF.

This clone was counted once. This chain links TRBV7-8 with TRBJ2-2; perhaps TRBD2 as D (5 bases). The CDR3 is 13 residues long. The germline V gene has CDR1 SGHVS and CDR2 FQNEAQ. The V end lost 2 bases, the J end lost 9 bases, and 10 bases lay between the germline ends. CDR3 sequence reads: CASSLREGRELFF. DNA of the CDR3: TGTGCCAGCAGCTTACGTGAGGGCCGGGAGCTGTTTTTT. The whole variable domain, remainder taken from reference TRBV7-8 and TRBJ2-2, is GAGVSQSPRYKVAKRGQDVALRCDPISGHVSLFWYQQALGQGPEFLTYFQNEAQLDKSGLPSDRFFAERPEGSVSTLKIQRTQQEDSAVYLCASSLREGRELFFGEGSRLTVL.

The V gene is TRBV7-2, the J gene TRBJ1-1, with unresolved D. Looked up from germline, CDR1 is SGHTA and CDR2 is FQGNSA. This CDR3 has 13 amino acids. The V end was cut by 5 bases, the J end by 8 bases, with 15 bases between. The CDR3 sequence is CASSRESGREAFF. The CDR3, as DNA: TGTGCCAGCAGCCGAGAGAGCGGGAGAGAAGCTTTCTTT.

The chain links TRBV2 to TRBJ2-1, with 8 bases matching TRBD2. V dropped 1 base and J dropped 4; count of bases not matched to a gene: 6. CDR3 length: 16 residues. CDR1 and CDR2 (germline): SNHLY, FYNNEI. CDR3 nucleotide sequence: TGTGCCAGCAGTGAAGTAAAGCGGGGGCCTTACAATGAGCAGTTCTTC. The encoded protein is CASSEVKRGPYNEQFF.

This sequence joins TRBV6-5 and TRBJ1-2, with D unresolved. The germline V gene has CDR1 MNHEY and CDR2 SVGAGI. The CDR3 totals 14 residues. V dropped 6 bases and J dropped 4 bases, with 15 bases sitting between them. The CDR3 protein is CASSLAEVGYGYTF. The CDR3 DNA sequence: TGTGCCAGCAGCCTGGCGGAGGTCGGCTATGGCTACACCTTC.

This clone occurred once. The gene calls are TRBV7-8 and TRBJ1-2, with unresolved D. The V end lost 2 bases, the J end lost 4 bases, and 5 bases lay between the germline ends. This CDR3 has 12 residues. Per the germline V gene, CDR1 is SGHVS and CDR2 is FQNEAQ. The CDR3 protein is CASSLSSYGYTF. In DNA form, the CDR3 reads TGTGCCAGCAGCTTATCTAGCTATGGCTACACCTTC.

This chain joins TRBV7-8 and TRBJ2-1; TRBD2 agrees at 7 bases. V lost 5 bases to trimming and J lost 4 bases; unmatched junction nucleotides: 2. Germline V gene data show CDR1 as SGHVS and CDR2 as FQNEAQ. The CDR3 runs 13 residues. Here the CDR3 DNA reads TGTGCCAGCAGCGGGACTACGTACAATGAGCAGTTCTTC. Its protein product is CASSGTTYNEQFF.

In this sample, this clone turned up once. The CDR3 here is CASSELGSGGDTQYF. CDR3 DNA: TGTGCCAGCAGTGAGCTGGGTTCCGGTGGAGATACGCAGTATTTT. The chain couples TRBV2 to TRBJ2-3; D is unresolved. Between the trimmed V and J ends, which lost 3 bases and 5 bases, there was a span of 15 bases. The CDR3 runs 15 residues. Germline CDR1 reads SNHLY; CDR2 reads FYNNEI.

J is TRBJ1-2 and V is TRBV21-1. TRBV21-1 represents a pseudogene. CDR3 length: 13 amino acids. The CDR3 region is CASSNTGNYGYTF. CDR3 DNA: TGTGCCAGCAGCAATACTGGGAACTATGGCTACACCTTC.

This CDR3 is CASSLARFANYGYTF. The DNA of the CDR3 is TGTGCCAGCAGCTTGGCGCGTTTTGCGAACTATGGCTACACCTTC. The V and J genes are TRBV5-6 and TRBJ1-2, with no clear D. Germline values: CDR1 SGHDT, CDR2 YYEEEE. The CDR3 loop spans 15 amino acids. V lost 0 bases and J 2 bases, leaving 11 bases between the germline ends.

The rearrangement joins TRBV18 to TRBJ1-5; no clear D gene. V dropped 2 bases and J dropped 0 bases, with 5 bases sitting between them. The CDR3 extends over 14 amino acids. Germline lookup yields CDR1 KGHSH and CDR2 LQKENI. DNA for the CDR3: TGTGCCAGCTCACCAACTCGTAGCAATCAGCCCCAGCATTTT. The encoded protein is CASSPTRSNQPQHF.

The V call is TRBV4-1, the J call TRBJ2-7, with D uncertain. V was pared by 1 base and J by 3 bases, with 13 bases between. Germline CDR1 reads MGHRA; CDR2 reads YSYEKL. The CDR3 extends over 15 amino acids. This CDR3 is CASSQGGSLGYEQYF. CDR3 in DNA: TGCGCCAGCAGCCAAGGCGGCTCATTAGGCTACGAGCAGTACTTC.

This chain connects TRBV6-1 to TRBJ1-2; D not resolved. V was trimmed by 2 bases and J by 4 bases, leaving 14 bases between them. The CDR3 spans 15 residues. Germline V gene sequence: CDR1 MNHNS, CDR2 SASEGT. CDR3 residues: CASSEYLLGFYGYTF. DNA of the CDR3: TGTGCCAGCAGTGAATATCTATTGGGCTTCTATGGCTACACCTTC.

The chain recombines TRBV6-1 with TRBJ1-2; 8 bases map to TRBD1. Germline V gene sequence: CDR1 MNHNS, CDR2 SASEGT. The J segment lost 0 bases and the V segment lost 4 bases, leaving 7 bases of the junction unmatched. The CDR3 covers 16 residues. CDR3 nucleotide sequence: TGTGCCAGCAGTGGACAGGGGCGAATAGCTAACTATGGCTACACCTTC. Translated, it gives CASSGQGRIANYGYTF.

V usage is TRBV15 and J usage is TRBJ1-2; D uncertain. Trimming shortened V by 0 bases and J by 1 base, and 9 bases separated the two germline ends. The CDR3 extends over 15 amino acids. Germline V gene data show CDR1 as LNHNV and CDR2 as YYDKDF (reference sequence). Written as DNA, the CDR3 is TGTGCCACCAGCAGAGATCGCGGCGGTAACTATGGCTACACCTTC. Amino acids: CATSRDRGGNYGYTF.

The genes are TRBV29-1 and TRBJ2-7; 8 bases line up with TRBD1. The CDR3 runs 12 residues. The junction had 4 bases not matched to a gene; V was cut back by 6 bases and J by 3 bases. Germline V gene lookup returns CDR1 SQVTM and CDR2 ANQGSEA. The CDR3 here is CSVGQGNYEQYF. CDR3 DNA: TGCAGCGTAGGACAGGGTAACTACGAGCAGTACTTC.

The V gene is TRBV5-1, the J gene TRBJ2-3; D ambiguous. The CDR3 runs to 15 residues. With 0 bases removed from V and 4 bases from J, the gap between germline ends came to 12 bases. From germline, CDR1 is SGHRS and CDR2 YFSETQ. The CDR3 nucleotides read TGCGCCAGCAGCTTGGAGCGACACCCGCCAGATACGCAGTATTTT. This sequence encodes CASSLERHPPDTQYF. Full variable domain (rest looked up from reference TRBV5-1 and TRBJ2-3): KAGVTQTPRYLIKTRGQQVTLSCSPISGHRSVSWYQQTPGQGLQFLFEYFSETQRNKGNFPGRFSGRQFSNSRSEMNVSTLELGDSALYLCASSLERHPPDTQYFGPGTRLTVL.

The chain couples TRBV7-8 to TRBJ1-1; D possibly corresponds to TRBD1 (5 bases). The CDR3 runs to 14 residues. The V end lost 6 bases, the J end lost 11 bases, and 22 bases lay between the germline ends. Germline V lookup: CDR1 SGHVS, CDR2 FQNEAQ. CDR3 sequence: CASSSRLGQRTAFF. Written as DNA, the CDR3 is TGTGCCAGCAGTTCAAGGCTGGGGCAGCGGACGGCTTTCTTT.

This chain uses TRBV23-1 with TRBJ2-7; the match to TRBD1 covers 7 bases. TRBV23-1 is noted as an ORF with a role that remains uncertain. The CDR3 contains 17 residues. J gave up 3 bases and V 2 bases, and 13 bases lay outside the gene matches. This chain's CDR3 is CASSQLHTPAGGYEQYF. CDR3 DNA: TGCGCCAGCAGTCAACTTCATACCCCAGCAGGGGGCTACGAGCAGTACTTC.

V and J are TRBV28 and TRBJ2-7, with D perhaps matching TRBD2 (6 bases). V lost 6 bases, J lost 5 bases, and 11 bases lay in between. Germline V gene lookup returns CDR1 MDHEN and CDR2 SYDVKM. This CDR3 region has 12 residues. The CDR3 region has the DNA TGTGCCAGCAGAACGGGGGTGAACGAGCAGTACTTC. It is translated as CASRTGVNEQYF.

The genes are TRBV11-1 and TRBJ1-6; D is unresolved. V shed 3 bases and J shed 9 bases, with 18 bases lying between them. Germline V gene data show CDR1 as SGHAT and CDR2 as FQDESV (reference sequence). The CDR3 spans 16 residues. CDR3 nucleotide sequence: TGTGCCAGCAGCTTGGCCGCGGTCCAAGCAGGTTCACCCCTCCACTTT. Its translation is CASSLAAVQAGSPLHF. The full variable domain, its missing parts supplied by reference TRBV11-1 and TRBJ1-6, is EAEVAQSPRYKITEKSQAVAFWCDPISGHATLYWYRQILGQGPELLVQFQDESVVDDSQLPKDRFSAERLKGVDSTLKIQPAELGDSAMYLCASSLAAVQAGSPLHFGNGTRLTVT.

The rearrangement joins TRBV6-5 to TRBJ2-7; D gene uncertain. This CDR3 spans 16 amino acids. V lost 2 bases, J lost 0 bases, and 14 bases lay in between. Germline V gene sequence: CDR1 MNHEY, CDR2 SVGAGI. The CDR3 loop reads CASSYRSNLVSYEQYF. The DNA for the CDR3 is TGTGCCAGCAGTTACCGGTCTAATTTGGTCTCCTACGAGCAGTACTTC.

The J gene is TRBJ2-7, the V gene TRBV2; D call uncertain. V lost 5 bases and J 2 bases, leaving 16 bases between the germline ends. Germline V lookup: CDR1 SNHLY, CDR2 FYNNEI. This CDR3 spans 15 amino acids. This chain's CDR3 is CASSYLYLKAYEQYF. The CDR3 nucleotides read TGTGCCAGCAGTTACCTATACCTAAAAGCCTACGAGCAGTACTTC. Full variable domain (missing parts from reference TRBV2 and TRBJ2-7): EPEVTQTPSHQVTQMGQEVILRCVPISNHLYFYWYRQILGQKVEFLVSFYNNEISEKSEIFDDQFSVERPDGSNFTLKIRSTKLEDSAMYFCASSYLYLKAYEQYFGPGTRLTVT.